Detailed here is one T cell receptor beta chain. J lost 7 bases, V lost 6 bases, and 10 bases had no gene match. The CDR3 sequence is 16 residues long. Germline V gives CDR1 MNHNY, CDR2 SVGAGI (reference sequence). The data were produced by immunoSEQ multiplex PCR, yet TCRdb's version contains in-frame clones alone and is incomplete. In the table there are roughly 70,000 clones, approximately 78% of which are singletons. This specimen comes from a study of OX40 agonist ivuxolimab in advanced cancers. The genes are TRBV6-6 and TRBJ2-1; TRBD2 matches 12 bases. The sample here was CD4+ or CD8+ T cells sorted from blood, taken in a trial of the OX40 agonist ivuxolimab. The receptor's source is an adult with an advanced solid tumor such as melanoma, head and neck, liver or kidney cancer. As DNA, the CDR3 is TGTGCCAGCAGGCAGACTAGCGGGAGTAACCGGAATGAGCAGTTCTTC. This encodes CASRQTSGSNRNEQFF.